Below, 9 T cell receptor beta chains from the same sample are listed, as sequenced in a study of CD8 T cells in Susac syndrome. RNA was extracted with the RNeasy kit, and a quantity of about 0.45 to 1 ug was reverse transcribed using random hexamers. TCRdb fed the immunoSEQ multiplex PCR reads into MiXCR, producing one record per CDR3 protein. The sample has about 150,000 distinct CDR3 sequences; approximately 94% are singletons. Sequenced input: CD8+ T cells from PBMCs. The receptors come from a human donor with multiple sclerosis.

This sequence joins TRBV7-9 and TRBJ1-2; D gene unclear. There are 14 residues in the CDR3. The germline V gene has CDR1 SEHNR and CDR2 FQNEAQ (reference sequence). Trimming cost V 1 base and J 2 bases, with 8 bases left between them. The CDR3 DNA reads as TGTGCCAGCAGCTTAGGTGAAGGGAACTATGGCTACACCTTC. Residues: CASSLGEGNYGYTF.

CDR3 sequence (DNA): TGTGCCAGCAGTTACGCAGGGGGCACTGGCTACACCTTC. It specifies CASSYAGGTGYTF. V is TRBV6-2 or TRBV6-3 and J is TRBJ1-2; 8 nucleotides align to TRBD1. CDR1 and CDR2 from the germline V gene are MNHEY and SVGEGT. V shed 2 bases, J shed 7 bases, and the junction held 3 bases outside the gene matches. This CDR3 has 13 residues.

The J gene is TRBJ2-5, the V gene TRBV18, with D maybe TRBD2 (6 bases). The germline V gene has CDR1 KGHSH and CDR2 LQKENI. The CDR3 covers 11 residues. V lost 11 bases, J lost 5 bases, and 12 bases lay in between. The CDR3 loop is CAGTLRETQYF. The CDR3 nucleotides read TGTGCCGGGACTCTTCGGGAGACCCAGTACTTC. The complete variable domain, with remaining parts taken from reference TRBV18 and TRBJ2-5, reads NAGVMQNPRHLVRRRGQEARLRCSPMKGHSHVYWYRQLPEEGLKFMVYLQKENIIDESGMPKERFSAEFPKEGPSILRIQQVVRGDSAAYFCAGTLRETQYFGPGTRLLVL.

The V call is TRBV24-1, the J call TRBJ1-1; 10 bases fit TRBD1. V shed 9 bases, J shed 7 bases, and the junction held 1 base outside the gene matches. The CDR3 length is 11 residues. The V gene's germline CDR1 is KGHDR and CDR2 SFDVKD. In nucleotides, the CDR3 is TGTGCCACCGGGACAGGGGATGAAGCTTTCTTT. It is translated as CATGTGDEAFF.

The CDR3 DNA reads as TGTGCCAGCAGTGAGACGGGGAACCAGCCCCAGCATTTT. It codes for CASSETGNQPQHF. The chain has TRBV25-1 and TRBJ1-5; no firm D call. Trimming stripped 3 bases from V and 7 bases from J, with 10 bases between. The CDR3 covers 13 residues. Germline V lookup: CDR1 MGHDK, CDR2 SYGVNS.

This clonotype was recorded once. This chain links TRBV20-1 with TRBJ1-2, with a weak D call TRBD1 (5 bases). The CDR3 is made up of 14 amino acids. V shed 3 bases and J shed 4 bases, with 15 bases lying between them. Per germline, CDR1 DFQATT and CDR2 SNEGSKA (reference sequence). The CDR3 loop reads CSARAQAGGYGYTF. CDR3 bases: TGCAGTGCTAGGGCACAGGCCGGCGGCTATGGCTACACCTTC.

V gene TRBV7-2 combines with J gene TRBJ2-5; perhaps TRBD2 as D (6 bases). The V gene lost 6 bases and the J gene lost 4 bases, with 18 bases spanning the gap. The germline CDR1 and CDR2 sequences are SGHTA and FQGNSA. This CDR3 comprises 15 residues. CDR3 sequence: CASSSLASAPETQYF. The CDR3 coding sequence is TGTGCCAGCAGTTCCCTAGCGTCGGCTCCAGAGACCCAGTACTTC.

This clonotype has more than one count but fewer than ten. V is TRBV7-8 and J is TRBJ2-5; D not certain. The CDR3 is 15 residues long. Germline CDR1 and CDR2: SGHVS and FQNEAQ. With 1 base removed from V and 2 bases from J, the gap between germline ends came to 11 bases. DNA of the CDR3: TGTGCCAGCAGCTTAGGGGCTAGGAGACAAGAGACCCAGTACTTC. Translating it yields CASSLGARRQETQYF.

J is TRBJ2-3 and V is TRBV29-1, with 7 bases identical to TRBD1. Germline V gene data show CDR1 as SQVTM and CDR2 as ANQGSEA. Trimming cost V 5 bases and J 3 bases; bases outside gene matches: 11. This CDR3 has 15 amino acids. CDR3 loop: CSVIGTAVGTDTQYF. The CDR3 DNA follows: TGCAGCGTTATCGGGACAGCCGTGGGAACAGATACGCAGTATTTT.